Detailed here is one T cell receptor beta chain. Which antigen it targets is not known. There are no base qualities to consult, and no much larger clone falls within one base. The run used an Illumina HiSeq 1500. The public reads were quality trimmed at Q25 with fastp and then assembled into clones with MiXCR by TCRdb, keeping productive beta chains. Duplicate CDR3 protein sequences are folded into a single record with the most common DNA and genes. The sample table contains some 100,000 distinct CDR3 sequences; only one count was recorded for less than 25% of them. 35% to 50% of the sample rests with the top ten. V is pared back by 7 bases and J by 2 bases, with 18 bases lying between the germline termini. The CDR3 contains 16 residues, cysteine and phenylalanine counted. Only CDR3 DNA remains: 48 bases, in frame from the first base. CDR1 and CDR2 are drawn from the germline V gene: ENHRY, SYGVKD. These data belong to a study of T cell repertoires in cytomegalovirus infection (dated by TCRdb to about 2019). General notes on the study: Donor HLA type was relevant to the analysis, as public TCR beta signatures indicated carriage of CMV infection together with the matching HLA type.

Study-wide conclusions, independent of this receptor: In the ex vivo response, HLA-C-restricted CMV-specific TCR beta clonotypes were dominant, and in two of eight donors the single most frequent clonotype came from this HLA-C-restricted group. In both this cohort and an independent cohort of 352 donors, the cumulative frequency of public TCR beta family members distinguished carriers of CMV infection plus the relevant HLA type.

The V gene is TRBV10-3 and the J gene is TRBJ2-1, with the D gene too uncertain to name. This receptor was taken from a human donor in good health (CMV status not recorded). Some clones in this sample may be carry-over from other donors' samples. Sequenced: CD8+ T cells from PBMCs. The CDR3 amino acid sequence is: CAITPRRHSPYNEQFF. The DNA sequence is as follows: TGTGCCATCACCCCGAGACGACATTCCCCCTACAATGAGCAGTTCTTC.